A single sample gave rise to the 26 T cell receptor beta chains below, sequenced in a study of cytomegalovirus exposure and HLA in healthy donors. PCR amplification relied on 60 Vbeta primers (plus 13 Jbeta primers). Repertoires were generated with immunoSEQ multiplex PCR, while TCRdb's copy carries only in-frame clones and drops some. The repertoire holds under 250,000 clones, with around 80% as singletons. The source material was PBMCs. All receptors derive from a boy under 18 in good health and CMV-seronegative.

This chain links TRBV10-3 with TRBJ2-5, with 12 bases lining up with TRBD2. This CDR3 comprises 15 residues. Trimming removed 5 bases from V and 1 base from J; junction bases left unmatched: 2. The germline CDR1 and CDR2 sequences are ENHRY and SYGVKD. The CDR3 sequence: CAISSSGGAQETQYF. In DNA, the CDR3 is TGTGCCATCAGTTCTAGCGGGGGGGCCCAAGAGACCCAGTACTTC.

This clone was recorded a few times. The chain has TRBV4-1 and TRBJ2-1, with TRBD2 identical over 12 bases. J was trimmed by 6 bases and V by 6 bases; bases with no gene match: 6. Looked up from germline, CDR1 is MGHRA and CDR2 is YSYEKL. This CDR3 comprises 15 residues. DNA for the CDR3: TGCGCCAGCAGACAGGGACTAGCGGGTTCCAATGAGCAGTTCTTC. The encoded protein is CASRQGLAGSNEQFF.

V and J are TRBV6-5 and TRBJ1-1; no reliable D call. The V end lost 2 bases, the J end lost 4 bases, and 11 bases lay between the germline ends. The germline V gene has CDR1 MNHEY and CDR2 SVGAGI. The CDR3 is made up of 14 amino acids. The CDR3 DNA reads TGTGCCAGCAGTTACGGTGGGAGTGGCACTGAAGCTTTCTTT. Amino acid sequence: CASSYGGSGTEAFF.

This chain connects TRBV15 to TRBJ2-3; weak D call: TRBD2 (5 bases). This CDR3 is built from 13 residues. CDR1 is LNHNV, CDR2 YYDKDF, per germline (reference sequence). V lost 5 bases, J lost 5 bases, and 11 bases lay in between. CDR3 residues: CATSLDEGDTQYF. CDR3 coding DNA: TGTGCCACCAGCTTGGACGAGGGAGATACGCAGTATTTT.

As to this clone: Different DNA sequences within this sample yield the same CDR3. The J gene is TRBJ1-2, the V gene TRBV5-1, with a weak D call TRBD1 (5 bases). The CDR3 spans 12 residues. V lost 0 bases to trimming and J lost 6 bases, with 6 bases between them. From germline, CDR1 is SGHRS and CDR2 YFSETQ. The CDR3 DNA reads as TGCGCCAGCAGCTTGGAAGGGGATGGCTACACCTTC. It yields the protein CASSLEGDGYTF.

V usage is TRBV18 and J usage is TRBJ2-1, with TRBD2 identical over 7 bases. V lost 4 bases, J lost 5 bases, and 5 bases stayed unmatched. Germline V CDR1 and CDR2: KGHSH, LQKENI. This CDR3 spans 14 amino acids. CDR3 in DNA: TGTGCCAGCTCACTACTAGCGAAAGACAATGAGCAGTTCTTC. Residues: CASSLLAKDNEQFF.

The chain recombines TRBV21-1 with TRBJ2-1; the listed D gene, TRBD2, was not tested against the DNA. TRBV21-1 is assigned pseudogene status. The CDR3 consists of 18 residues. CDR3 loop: CASSKASGTSASYNEQFF. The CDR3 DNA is TGTGCCAGCAGCAAAGCCAGCGGGACTAGTGCCTCCTACAATGAGCAGTTCTTC.

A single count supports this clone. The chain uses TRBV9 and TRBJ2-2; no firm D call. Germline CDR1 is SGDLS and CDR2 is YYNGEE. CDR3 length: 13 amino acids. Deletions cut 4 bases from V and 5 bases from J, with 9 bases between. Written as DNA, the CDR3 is TGTGCCAGCAGCCCGCCGCGGACCGGGGAGCTGTTTTTT. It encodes CASSPPRTGELFF.

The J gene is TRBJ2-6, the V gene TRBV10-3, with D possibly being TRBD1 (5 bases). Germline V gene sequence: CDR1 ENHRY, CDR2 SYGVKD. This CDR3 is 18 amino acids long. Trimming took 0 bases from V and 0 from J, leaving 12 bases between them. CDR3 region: CAISESQAARSGANVLTF. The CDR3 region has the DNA TGTGCCATCAGTGAGTCACAGGCAGCGCGCTCTGGGGCCAACGTCCTGACTTTC.

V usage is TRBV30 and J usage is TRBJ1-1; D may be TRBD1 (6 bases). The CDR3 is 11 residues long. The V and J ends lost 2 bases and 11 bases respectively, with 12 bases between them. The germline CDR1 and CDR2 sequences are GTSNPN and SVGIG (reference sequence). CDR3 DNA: TGTGCCTGGAGTACCCGGACAGAGGCTTTCTTT. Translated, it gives CAWSTRTEAFF.

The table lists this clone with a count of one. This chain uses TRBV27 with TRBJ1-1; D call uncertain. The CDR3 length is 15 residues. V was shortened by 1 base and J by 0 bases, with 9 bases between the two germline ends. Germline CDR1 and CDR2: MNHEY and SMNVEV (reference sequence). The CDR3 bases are TGTGCCAGCAGTTTATTCCCAGGCATGAACACTGAAGCTTTCTTT. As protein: CASSLFPGMNTEAFF.

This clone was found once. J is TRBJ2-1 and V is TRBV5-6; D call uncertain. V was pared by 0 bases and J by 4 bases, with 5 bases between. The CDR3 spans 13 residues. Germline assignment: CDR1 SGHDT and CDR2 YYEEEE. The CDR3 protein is CASSLVGYNEQFF. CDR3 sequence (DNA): TGTGCCAGCAGCTTGGTCGGTTACAATGAGCAGTTCTTC.

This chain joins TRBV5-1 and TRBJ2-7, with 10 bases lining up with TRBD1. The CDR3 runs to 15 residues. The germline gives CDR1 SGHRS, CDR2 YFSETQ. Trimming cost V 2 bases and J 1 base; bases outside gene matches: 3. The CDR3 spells CASSFRQGASYEQYF. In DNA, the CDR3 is TGCGCCAGCAGCTTCAGACAGGGGGCTTCCTACGAGCAGTACTTC.

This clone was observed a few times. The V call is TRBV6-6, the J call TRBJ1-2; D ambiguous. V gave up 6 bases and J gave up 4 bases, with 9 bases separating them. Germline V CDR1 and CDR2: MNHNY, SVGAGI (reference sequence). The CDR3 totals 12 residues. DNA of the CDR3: TGTGCCAGCAGCTATACCTTCTATGGCTACACCTTC. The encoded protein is CASSYTFYGYTF.

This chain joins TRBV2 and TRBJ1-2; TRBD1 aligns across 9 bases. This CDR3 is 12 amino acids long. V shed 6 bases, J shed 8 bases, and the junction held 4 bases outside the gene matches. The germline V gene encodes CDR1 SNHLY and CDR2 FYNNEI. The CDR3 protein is CASSGTGRGYTF. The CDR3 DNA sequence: TGTGCCAGCAGCGGGACAGGGAGAGGCTACACCTTC.

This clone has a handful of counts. The CDR3 DNA follows: TGTGCCAGCAGTCGACGTTTAGCGGGGGGGCCCAATGAGCAGTTCTTC. Translated, it gives CASSRRLAGGPNEQFF. This sequence joins TRBV14 and TRBJ2-1, with 11 bases aligning to TRBD2. The CDR3 spans 16 residues. The V gene's germline CDR1 is SGHDN and CDR2 FVKESK. The junction had 10 bases not matched to a gene; V was cut back by 6 bases and J by 6 bases.

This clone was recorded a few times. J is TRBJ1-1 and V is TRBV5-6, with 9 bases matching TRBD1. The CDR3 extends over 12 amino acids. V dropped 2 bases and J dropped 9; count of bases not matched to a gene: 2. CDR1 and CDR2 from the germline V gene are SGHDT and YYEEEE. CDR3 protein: CASSLQGAQAFF. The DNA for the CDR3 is TGTGCCAGCAGCTTACAGGGGGCGCAAGCTTTCTTT.

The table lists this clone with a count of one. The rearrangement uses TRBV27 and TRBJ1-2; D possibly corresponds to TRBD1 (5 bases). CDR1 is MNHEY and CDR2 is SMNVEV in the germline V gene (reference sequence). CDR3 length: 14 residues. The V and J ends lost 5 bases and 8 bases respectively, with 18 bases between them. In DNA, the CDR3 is TGTGCCAGCAGTCCCCACGGACAAAGACGCGGCTACACCTTC. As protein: CASSPHGQRRGYTF.

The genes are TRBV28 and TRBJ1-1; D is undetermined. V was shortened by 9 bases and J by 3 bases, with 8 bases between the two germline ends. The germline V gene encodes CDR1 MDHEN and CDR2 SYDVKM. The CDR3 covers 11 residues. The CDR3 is CASRGDTEAFF. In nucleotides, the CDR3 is TGTGCCAGTCGCGGGGACACTGAAGCTTTCTTT.

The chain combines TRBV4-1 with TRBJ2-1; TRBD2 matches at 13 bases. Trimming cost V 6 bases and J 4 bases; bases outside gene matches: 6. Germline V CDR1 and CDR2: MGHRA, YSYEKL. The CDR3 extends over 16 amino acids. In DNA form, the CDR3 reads TGCGCCAGCAGACCAGGACTAGCGGGGGAGTACAATGAGCAGTTCTTC. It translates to CASRPGLAGEYNEQFF.

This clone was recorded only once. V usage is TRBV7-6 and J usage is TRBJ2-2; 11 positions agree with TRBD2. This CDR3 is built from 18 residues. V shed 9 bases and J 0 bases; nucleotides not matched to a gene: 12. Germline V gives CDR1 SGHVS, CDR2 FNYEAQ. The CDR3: CASSLAGGPQSNTGELFF. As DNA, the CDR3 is TGTGCCAGTTCCCTAGCGGGAGGCCCCCAATCGAACACCGGGGAGCTGTTTTTT.

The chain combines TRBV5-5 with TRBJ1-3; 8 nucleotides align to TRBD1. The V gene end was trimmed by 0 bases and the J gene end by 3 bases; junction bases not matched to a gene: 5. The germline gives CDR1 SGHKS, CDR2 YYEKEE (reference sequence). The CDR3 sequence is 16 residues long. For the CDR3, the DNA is TGTGCCAGCAGCTTGGTCGGACAGGGTGGTGGAAACACCATATATTTT. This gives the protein CASSLVGQGGGNTIYF.

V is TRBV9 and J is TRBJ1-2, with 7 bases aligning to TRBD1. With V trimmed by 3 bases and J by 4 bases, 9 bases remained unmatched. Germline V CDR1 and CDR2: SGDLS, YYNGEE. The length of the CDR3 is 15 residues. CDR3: CASSGRDRDSYGYTF. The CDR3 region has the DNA TGTGCCAGCAGCGGACGGGACAGAGATAGCTATGGCTACACCTTC.

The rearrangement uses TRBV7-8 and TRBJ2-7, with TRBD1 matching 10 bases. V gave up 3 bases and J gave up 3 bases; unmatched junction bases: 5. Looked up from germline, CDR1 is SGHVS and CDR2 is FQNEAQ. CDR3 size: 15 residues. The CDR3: CASSFGTGVNYEQYF. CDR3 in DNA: TGTGCCAGCAGCTTTGGGACAGGGGTAAACTACGAGCAGTACTTC.

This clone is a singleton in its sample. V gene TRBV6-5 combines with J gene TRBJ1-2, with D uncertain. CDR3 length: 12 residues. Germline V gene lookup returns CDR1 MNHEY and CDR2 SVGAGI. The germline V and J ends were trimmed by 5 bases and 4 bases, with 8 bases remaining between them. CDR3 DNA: TGTGCCAGCAGTCCCTTTTCCTATGGCTACACCTTC. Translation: CASSPFSYGYTF.

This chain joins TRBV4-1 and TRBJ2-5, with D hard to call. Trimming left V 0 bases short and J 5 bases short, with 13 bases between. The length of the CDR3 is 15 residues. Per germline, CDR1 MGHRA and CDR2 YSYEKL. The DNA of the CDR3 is TGCGCCAGCAGCCAAGATCATGTCGCCCGGGAGACCCAGTACTTC. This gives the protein CASSQDHVARETQYF.